This record concerns one TCR beta chain sequence. Its antigen remains unknown. Samples came from axillary lymph nodes draining the breast cancer. This record comes from a study of breast tumors, draining lymph nodes, adjacent tissues. Study-wide points: Tumor T cell lymph node origin was a supported hypothesis, not proven. Tumor TCR diversity was below lymph nodes but above nontumor tissue. Findings are consistent with lymph node origin and intratumoral expansion of most tumor T cells. Luminal-like breast cancer showed significantly higher tumor–nontumor repertoire similarity than basal-like.

TCRdb itself ran the multiplex PCR reads through MiXCR, one entry per CDR3 protein. Of about 140,000 distinct CDR3 sequences listed, about 20% are singletons. CDR3 length equals 15 residues. Trimming stripped 8 bases from V and 1 base from J, with 16 bases between. CDR1 and CDR2 (germline): MNHNS, SASEGT. The receptor comes from a female donor with breast cancer. Some clones in this sample may be carry-over from other donors' samples. V is TRBV6-1 and J is TRBJ2-3; D is ambiguous. The material sequenced was axillary lymph node tissue. The CDR3 is CASGSALGRTDTQYF. Written as DNA, the CDR3 is TGTGCCAGCGGTTCAGCGTTGGGCCGCACAGATACGCAGTATTTT.